These 2 T cell receptor beta chains were all obtained from the same sample, sequenced in a study of OX40 agonist ivuxolimab in advanced cancers. The repertoire was sequenced with immunoSEQ multiplex PCR; TCRdb's copy has only in-frame clones and lacks some. The table shows 65,000 to 95,000 clones, with approximately 90% occurring only once. Sequencing was performed on CD4+ or CD8+ T cells sorted from blood, taken in a trial of the OX40 agonist ivuxolimab. Source of these receptors: an adult with an advanced solid tumor such as melanoma, head and neck, liver or kidney cancer.

The J gene is TRBJ2-1, the V gene TRBV19, with a possible D match to TRBD1 (6 bases). The germline V gene encodes CDR1 LNHDA and CDR2 SQIVND (reference sequence). The V and J ends lost 10 bases and 4 bases respectively, with 14 bases between them. The CDR3 covers 13 residues. The CDR3 DNA sequence: TGTGCCACCCAAAGGGGGAGTTACAATGAGCAGTTCTTC. It encodes CATQRGSYNEQFF.

Of note for this clone: In the same sample, other DNA sequences code for this CDR3. This chain uses TRBV18 with TRBJ1-3; a weak D match, TRBD1 (5 bases). Germline V gene data show CDR1 as KGHSH and CDR2 as LQKENI. Trimming pared 3 bases from V and 4 bases from J, leaving 10 bases between. This CDR3 has 14 amino acids. CDR3 nucleotide sequence: TGTGCCAGCTCACCCTCCCGGGGGGGAAACACCATATATTTT. This codes for CASSPSRGGNTIYF.